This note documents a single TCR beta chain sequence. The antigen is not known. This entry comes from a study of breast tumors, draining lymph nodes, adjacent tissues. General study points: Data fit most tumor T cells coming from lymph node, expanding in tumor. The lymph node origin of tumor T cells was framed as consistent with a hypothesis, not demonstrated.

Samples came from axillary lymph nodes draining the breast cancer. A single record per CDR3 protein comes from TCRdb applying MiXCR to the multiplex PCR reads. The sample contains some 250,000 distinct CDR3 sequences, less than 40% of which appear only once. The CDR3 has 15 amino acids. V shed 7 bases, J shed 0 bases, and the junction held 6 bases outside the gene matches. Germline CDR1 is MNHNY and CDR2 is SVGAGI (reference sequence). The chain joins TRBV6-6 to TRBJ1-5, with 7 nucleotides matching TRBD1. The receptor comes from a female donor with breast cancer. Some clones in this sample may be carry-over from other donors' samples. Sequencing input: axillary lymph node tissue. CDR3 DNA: TGTGCCAGCACCGACAGGACAGGTAGCAATCAGCCCCAGCATTTT. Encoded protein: CASTDRTGSNQPQHF.